The source of this T cell receptor beta chain is a study of personalized T cell therapy for brain tumors (dated by TCRdb to about 2021). Describing the broader study: The study detected tumor-restricted peptides by means of a proteogenomic approach joining DNA/RNA sequencing of tumors to proteomic analysis by mass spectrometry.

RNA was extracted from the peptide-stimulated T cells with an RNeasy Mini Kit as input for TCR beta CDR3 sequencing. The immunoSEQ platform was used at survey-level resolution to carry out TCR Vbeta CDR3 sequencing. In the paper's pipeline: Analysis and compilation of the sequence results were done with immunoSEQ ANALYZER v3.0. TCRdb re-hosts the immuneACCESS table, in-frame sequences only. Its copies lack some clones; in the studies checked, an unresolved V gene accounts for under half of them, and the cause for the rest is not known. D and trimming were read from the DNA, whereas the V and J calls and clone size are those reported in that table. This sample gives over 1,500 clones in total; less than 25% of them show up just once. The ten largest clones capture about 39% of the sample. Per the germline V gene, SGHDT is the CDR1 and YYEEEE is the CDR2. The CDR3 holds 12 amino acids from the cysteine to the phenylalanine. The kept DNA is CDR3 alone, 36 bases in frame from the first base. V and J are truncated by 2 bases and 6 bases respectively, leaving an intervening sequence of 5 bases.

This clone has a handful of counts. Its antigen is unknown. It has no much larger one-base neighbor in the sample; base qualities were not kept. Ficoll density gradient centrifugation was used to isolate PBMCs, and IL-4 and GM-CSF were used to differentiate adherent monocytes into dendritic cells. Non-adherent cells were co-cultured with irradiated peptide-loaded DCs at a 1:10 ratio, and on day 7 the proliferating cells were restimulated with fresh peptide-loaded DCs. IL-6, IL-7, IL-12 and IL-15 were used as culture cytokines for the first stimulation, IL-7 plus IL-2 for the second, and IL-2 alone for the third. Cryopreservation was applied to the expanded cells used for TCR sequencing.

This chain joins TRBV5-6 to TRBJ2-2, with the D gene call left open. Material: a T cell product expanded with peptides in culture. This TCR was sampled from a human donor with medulloblastoma. The nucleotides read TGTGCCAGCAGCTTACTGGCCGGGGAGCTGTTTTTT. This sequence encodes CASSLLAGELFF.